The rows below give T cell receptor beta chains drawn from one sample of a study of cytomegalovirus exposure and HLA in healthy donors. Profiled with immunoSEQ multiplex PCR; TCRdb holds only in-frame clones, not every one. The sample consists of a few hundred thousand clones, roughly 83% of them appearing once. Sequences were obtained from PBMCs. These TCRs come from a girl aged 5-17 years in good health and CMV-seronegative. Both conserved end residues are part of each CDR3. Fields, in order: clone size, D gene, V gene, J gene, CDR3 DNA, CDR3 protein. D genes are given only for firm matches. Rows may omit the clone size; those that give it use once, few, many or a size class.

clone_size: few; d_call: NA; v_call: TRBV5-6; j_call: TRBJ2-7; cdr3_nt: TGTGCCAGCAGCTTGGTGGACAGCTACGAGCAGTACTTC; cdr3_aa: CASSLVDSYEQYF
clone_size: once; d_call: NA; v_call: TRBV7-6; j_call: TRBJ2-1; cdr3_nt: TGTGCCAGCAGCTTAGTTCCCGGGATTAGTACCTACAATGAGCAGTTCTTC; cdr3_aa: CASSLVPGISTYNEQFF
clone_size: NA; d_call: NA; v_call: TRBV7-2; j_call: TRBJ1-4; cdr3_nt: TGTGCCAGCAGCTTTTACGCAGGGGCAGCTAATGAAAAACTGTTTTTT; cdr3_aa: CASSFYAGAANEKLFF
clone_size: NA; d_call: NA; v_call: TRBV18; j_call: TRBJ1-2; cdr3_nt: TGTGCCAGCTCGCCAACAAGGGAGGGCTACACCTTC; cdr3_aa: CASSPTREGYTF
clone_size: NA; d_call: NA; v_call: TRBV27; j_call: TRBJ1-5; cdr3_nt: TGTGCCAGCAGTTTGAAACAGGGCTACAATCAGCCCCAGCATTTT; cdr3_aa: CASSLKQGYNQPQHF
clone_size: once; d_call: NA; v_call: TRBV19; j_call: TRBJ2-3; cdr3_nt: TGTGCCAGTAGCTTAGGAGGGCCTCGCACAGATACGCAGTATTTT; cdr3_aa: CASSLGGPRTDTQYF
clone_size: NA; d_call: TRBD1; v_call: TRBV28; j_call: TRBJ2-7; cdr3_nt: TGTGCCAGCAGTTTATTGGGGACAGGGGGGCGCTACGAGCAGTACTTC; cdr3_aa: CASSLLGTGGRYEQYF
clone_size: NA; d_call: TRBD1; v_call: TRBV11-2; j_call: TRBJ1-1; cdr3_nt: TGTGCCAGCAGCCCGAGGACAGGGCGGTACACTGAAGCTTTCTTT; cdr3_aa: CASSPRTGRYTEAFF
clone_size: NA; d_call: NA; v_call: TRBV5-5; j_call: TRBJ1-5; cdr3_nt: TGTGCCAGCAGCTTAGTGGGCGGCAATCAGCCCCAGCATTTT; cdr3_aa: CASSLVGGNQPQHF
clone_size: NA; d_call: NA; v_call: TRBV5-4; j_call: TRBJ1-1; cdr3_nt: TGTGCCAGCAGCTTGGACAGACTGAACACTGAAGCTTTCTTT; cdr3_aa: CASSLDRLNTEAFF
clone_size: NA; d_call: TRBD1; v_call: TRBV5-1; j_call: TRBJ2-7; cdr3_nt: TGCGCCAGCAGCTTGTTGGGGACAGGGTCTGGAGCGGGTATAGTTAGCTCCTACGAGCAGTACTTC; cdr3_aa: CASSLLGTGSGAGIVSSYEQYF
clone_size: NA; d_call: TRBD1; v_call: TRBV7-9; j_call: TRBJ1-3; cdr3_nt: TGTGCCAGCAGCTTAATTCTAGTCCAGGGGGCAGGAGGAAACACCATATATTTT; cdr3_aa: CASSLILVQGAGGNTIYF
clone_size: NA; d_call: TRBD1; v_call: TRBV15; j_call: TRBJ2-1; cdr3_nt: TGTGCCACCAGCAGGGACAGGGGCAATGAGCAGTTCTTC; cdr3_aa: CATSRDRGNEQFF
clone_size: once; d_call: NA; v_call: TRBV28; j_call: TRBJ2-7; cdr3_nt: TGTGCCAGCAGTTCCATGACTGGGGGGTCCTACGAGCAGTACTTC; cdr3_aa: CASSSMTGGSYEQYF
clone_size: NA; d_call: TRBD1; v_call: TRBV25-1; j_call: TRBJ2-7; cdr3_nt: TGTGCCAGCAGAACCGGGACAGGGGTGATGTACTTC; cdr3_aa: CASRTGTGVMYF
clone_size: NA; d_call: NA; v_call: TRBV5-4; j_call: TRBJ2-2; cdr3_nt: TGTGCCAGCAGCTTGGACAGGACCGGGGAGCTGTTTTTT; cdr3_aa: CASSLDRTGELFF
clone_size: NA; d_call: NA; v_call: TRBV19; j_call: TRBJ1-2; cdr3_nt: TGTGCCAGTAGTATGGGGCGCGGCTATGGCTACACCTTC; cdr3_aa: CASSMGRGYGYTF
clone_size: NA; d_call: NA; v_call: TRBV29-1; j_call: TRBJ2-5; cdr3_nt: TGCAGCGTTGGCCTAACTGCAGAGACCCAGTACTTC; cdr3_aa: CSVGLTAETQYF
clone_size: NA; d_call: NA; v_call: TRBV28; j_call: TRBJ2-7; cdr3_nt: TGTGCCAGCTTAACAGAGGGGGTGTACGAGCAGTACTTC; cdr3_aa: CASLTEGVYEQYF
clone_size: NA; d_call: NA; v_call: TRBV4-2; j_call: TRBJ2-1; cdr3_nt: TGTGCCAGCAGCCAAGACGGACTGCTGAATGAGCAGTTCTTC; cdr3_aa: CASSQDGLLNEQFF
clone_size: few; d_call: TRBD1; v_call: TRBV19; j_call: TRBJ1-1; cdr3_nt: TGTGCCAGTAGTATTCGTATCGGACAGGGGGCGCGTGGAGCTTTCTTT; cdr3_aa: CASSIRIGQGARGAFF
clone_size: once; d_call: TRBD2; v_call: TRBV7-2; j_call: TRBJ2-7; cdr3_nt: TGTGCCAGCAGCTTAGGCGGGGGTAATGTCCCCTACGAGCAGTACTTC; cdr3_aa: CASSLGGGNVPYEQYF
clone_size: NA; d_call: NA; v_call: TRBV27; j_call: TRBJ2-2; cdr3_nt: TGTGCCAGCAGTCCCAGGGCAGGGATCGACACCGGGGAGCTGTTTTTT; cdr3_aa: CASSPRAGIDTGELFF
clone_size: NA; d_call: NA; v_call: TRBV7-2; j_call: TRBJ1-5; cdr3_nt: TGTGCCAGCAGCTTAGCGCAGCAGCCCCAGCATTTT; cdr3_aa: CASSLAQQPQHF
clone_size: NA; d_call: TRBD2; v_call: TRBV9; j_call: TRBJ2-2; cdr3_nt: TGTGCCAGCAGCGTAGAAATGGGGAGGGGCGGGGAGCTGTTTTTT; cdr3_aa: CASSVEMGRGGELFF
clone_size: NA; d_call: TRBD1; v_call: TRBV12-5; j_call: TRBJ2-3; cdr3_nt: TGTGCTAGTGGTTTCTGGGACAGGCCAGATACGCAGTATTTT; cdr3_aa: CASGFWDRPDTQYF
clone_size: NA; d_call: TRBD1; v_call: TRBV7-9; j_call: TRBJ1-5; cdr3_nt: TGTGCCAGCAGCGTGACAGGGGCAGGCCAGCCCCAGCATTTT; cdr3_aa: CASSVTGAGQPQHF
clone_size: NA; d_call: NA; v_call: TRBV4-3; j_call: TRBJ1-1; cdr3_nt: TGCGCCAGCAGCCAAGACGGGGTTAACACTGAAGCTTTCTTT; cdr3_aa: CASSQDGVNTEAFF
clone_size: NA; d_call: TRBD1; v_call: TRBV10-1; j_call: TRBJ2-3; cdr3_nt: TGCGCCAGCAGTGAGGGCAGGGGGTTCACAGATACGCAGTATTTT; cdr3_aa: CASSEGRGFTDTQYF
clone_size: NA; d_call: TRBD1; v_call: TRBV29-1; j_call: TRBJ2-7; cdr3_nt: TGCAGCGTTGGGGGACAGGGAGACGAGCAGTACTTC; cdr3_aa: CSVGGQGDEQYF
clone_size: NA; d_call: TRBD2; v_call: TRBV4-2; j_call: TRBJ2-1; cdr3_nt: TGTGCCAGCAGCCAATCAACGGGGGGTGCGTACGATGAGCAGTTCTTC; cdr3_aa: CASSQSTGGAYDEQFF
clone_size: once; d_call: TRBD1; v_call: TRBV2; j_call: TRBJ1-1; cdr3_nt: TGTGCCAGCAGAGAGAGACAGGGGGCGAACACTGAAGCTTTCTTT; cdr3_aa: CASRERQGANTEAFF
clone_size: NA; d_call: NA; v_call: TRBV5-4; j_call: TRBJ2-1; cdr3_nt: TGTGCCAGCAGCTTGGGGAGGGCCAATGAGCAGTTCTTC; cdr3_aa: CASSLGRANEQFF
clone_size: NA; d_call: TRBD1; v_call: TRBV6-1; j_call: TRBJ1-1; cdr3_nt: TGTGCCAGCAGCCAGGGACAGACTATGAACACTGAAGCTTTCTTT; cdr3_aa: CASSQGQTMNTEAFF
clone_size: NA; d_call: NA; v_call: TRBV7-9; j_call: TRBJ2-7; cdr3_nt: TGTGCCAGCAGCCCGAGCGGCCAATCCTGCGAGCAGTACTTC; cdr3_aa: CASSPSGQSCEQYF
clone_size: NA; d_call: TRBD2; v_call: TRBV6-1; j_call: TRBJ2-3; cdr3_nt: TGTGCCAGCGGGGAGGGGATTCCTAGCACAGATACGCAGTATTTT; cdr3_aa: CASGEGIPSTDTQYF
clone_size: NA; d_call: TRBD1; v_call: TRBV27; j_call: TRBJ2-1; cdr3_nt: TGTGCCAGCAGTTTGGACAGGGGCGATGAGCAGTTCTTC; cdr3_aa: CASSLDRGDEQFF
clone_size: NA; d_call: NA; v_call: TRBV28; j_call: TRBJ1-6; cdr3_nt: TGTGCCAGCAGTAACTCAAGGAGCAGCTCCTATAATTCACCCCTCCACTTT; cdr3_aa: CASSNSRSSSYNSPLHF
clone_size: NA; d_call: TRBD1; v_call: TRBV5-1; j_call: TRBJ1-2; cdr3_nt: TGCGCCAGCAGCTTGAAACGGGACAGGGGTGACTATGGCTACACCTTC; cdr3_aa: CASSLKRDRGDYGYTF
clone_size: NA; d_call: NA; v_call: TRBV19; j_call: TRBJ1-1; cdr3_nt: TGTGCCAGTAGTACCCCGGCCGGTCGTGTAGGGAGGCTTGGCACTGAAGCTTTCTTT; cdr3_aa: CASSTPAGRVGRLGTEAFF
clone_size: NA; d_call: TRBD1; v_call: TRBV6-4; j_call: TRBJ2-1; cdr3_nt: TGTGCCAGCAGCCGTGGACAGGGGGCCTACAATGAGCAGTTCTTC; cdr3_aa: CASSRGQGAYNEQFF
clone_size: few; d_call: TRBD1; v_call: TRBV14; j_call: TRBJ2-7; cdr3_nt: TGTGCCAGCAGCAGATCGACAGGGGGCGGGTACGAGCAGTACTTC; cdr3_aa: CASSRSTGGGYEQYF
clone_size: NA; d_call: TRBD1; v_call: TRBV7-3; j_call: TRBJ2-7; cdr3_nt: TGTGCCAGCAGGCCCACAGGGGGGTCCTACGAGCAGTACTTC; cdr3_aa: CASRPTGGSYEQYF
clone_size: NA; d_call: NA; v_call: TRBV7-2; j_call: TRBJ1-2; cdr3_nt: TGTGCCAGCAGCTTAGTAGAATGGGCGGGCTACACCTTC; cdr3_aa: CASSLVEWAGYTF
clone_size: NA; d_call: TRBD1; v_call: TRBV6-6; j_call: TRBJ2-1; cdr3_nt: TGTGCCAGCAGTTACACAGGGGGTGAGCAGTTCTTC; cdr3_aa: CASSYTGGEQFF
clone_size: NA; d_call: TRBD1; v_call: TRBV6-5; j_call: TRBJ1-6; cdr3_nt: TGTGCCAGCAGCAGACAGGGCTCCAATTCACCCCTCCACTTT; cdr3_aa: CASSRQGSNSPLHF
clone_size: NA; d_call: NA; v_call: TRBV7-8; j_call: TRBJ2-5; cdr3_nt: TGTGCCAGCAGCTTATCTCGGCAGGCTGAGGGGACCCAGTACTTC; cdr3_aa: CASSLSRQAEGTQYF
clone_size: NA; d_call: NA; v_call: TRBV7-3; j_call: TRBJ2-3; cdr3_nt: TGTGCCAGCAGCGCGCCCGACACCCCAAAGCAGTATTTT; cdr3_aa: CASSAPDTPKQYF
clone_size: NA; d_call: TRBD1; v_call: TRBV18; j_call: TRBJ2-7; cdr3_nt: TGTGCCAGCTCCCCGGGACAGATCTCCTACGAGCAGTACTTC; cdr3_aa: CASSPGQISYEQYF
clone_size: NA; d_call: TRBD1; v_call: TRBV7-9; j_call: TRBJ2-6; cdr3_nt: TGTGCCAGCAGCACCGACCAAACAGGGGGCAGTTCTGGGGCCAACGTCCTGACTTTC; cdr3_aa: CASSTDQTGGSSGANVLTF
clone_size: NA; d_call: TRBD1; v_call: TRBV28; j_call: TRBJ1-2; cdr3_nt: TGTGCCAGCAGTTTAGAGGGAAGGACAGGGAACTATGGCTACACCTTC; cdr3_aa: CASSLEGRTGNYGYTF
clone_size: few; d_call: TRBD1; v_call: TRBV5-4; j_call: TRBJ1-1; cdr3_nt: TGTGCCAGCAGCTCCTGGGACAGGCAGAACACTGAAGCTTTCTTT; cdr3_aa: CASSSWDRQNTEAFF
clone_size: NA; d_call: NA; v_call: TRBV6-5; j_call: TRBJ2-1; cdr3_nt: TGTGCCAGCAGTTACGGCGGTAAAGGAGGCAATGAGCAGTTCTTC; cdr3_aa: CASSYGGKGGNEQFF
clone_size: few; d_call: TRBD1; v_call: TRBV7-3; j_call: TRBJ2-5; cdr3_nt: TGTGCCAGCAGCCAACAGGGGGCGGAGACCCAGTACTTC; cdr3_aa: CASSQQGAETQYF
clone_size: few; d_call: NA; v_call: TRBV6-5; j_call: TRBJ2-7; cdr3_nt: TGTGCCAGCAGCCGTACTAGGAGCTCCTACGAGCAGTACTTC; cdr3_aa: CASSRTRSSYEQYF
clone_size: once; d_call: TRBD1; v_call: TRBV28; j_call: TRBJ1-2; cdr3_nt: TGTGCCAGCAGGATCACAGGGGTCTATGGCTACACCTTC; cdr3_aa: CASRITGVYGYTF
clone_size: NA; d_call: NA; v_call: TRBV30; j_call: TRBJ1-2; cdr3_nt: TGTGCCTGGAATTTAGGAGGTGGCTACACCTTC; cdr3_aa: CAWNLGGGYTF
clone_size: few; d_call: NA; v_call: TRBV4-3; j_call: TRBJ1-2; cdr3_nt: TGCGCCAGCAGCCAGGAGACAGGTTATTACGTTGGCTACACCTTC; cdr3_aa: CASSQETGYYVGYTF
clone_size: NA; d_call: TRBD1; v_call: TRBV6-1; j_call: TRBJ1-5; cdr3_nt: TGTGCCAGCAGTGGGACAGGCTATAGCAATCAGCCCCAGCATTTT; cdr3_aa: CASSGTGYSNQPQHF
clone_size: NA; d_call: NA; v_call: TRBV6-5; j_call: TRBJ1-1; cdr3_nt: TGTGCCAGCAGACCCCAAGACAGAATGAACACTGAAGCTTTCTTT; cdr3_aa: CASRPQDRMNTEAFF